This T cell receptor (beta chain) was recovered during a study of shared clonotypes between healthy human individuals. Overall study results and limits: Shared clonotypes: about 5% naive CD4, roughly 3.5% naive CD8, around 2.2% memory CD4, under 0.45% memory CD8.

With respect to this clone: Its target is unknown.

CDR3 length equals 16 residues. Trimming at V came to 5 bases and at J to 4 bases, leaving 9 bases not matched to a gene. The germline gives CDR1 LNHDA, CDR2 SQIVND (reference sequence). Some clones are missing from TCRdb's copy, which holds only in-frame ones; the method was immunoSEQ multiplex PCR. The sample carries approximately 2.5 million clones, more than 85% recorded once. This receptor was taken from a man aged 18 to 35 in good health. Some clones in this sample may be carry-over from other donors' samples. The chain carries TRBV19 and TRBJ1-1; 11 bases map to TRBD1. The specimen sequenced was naive CD4+ T cells from PBMCs. Noted subset: CD45RA+ positively selected. CDR3 region: CASSPRTGGGSTEAFF. CDR3 DNA: TGTGCCAGTAGTCCAAGGACAGGGGGCGGGAGCACTGAAGCTTTCTTT.